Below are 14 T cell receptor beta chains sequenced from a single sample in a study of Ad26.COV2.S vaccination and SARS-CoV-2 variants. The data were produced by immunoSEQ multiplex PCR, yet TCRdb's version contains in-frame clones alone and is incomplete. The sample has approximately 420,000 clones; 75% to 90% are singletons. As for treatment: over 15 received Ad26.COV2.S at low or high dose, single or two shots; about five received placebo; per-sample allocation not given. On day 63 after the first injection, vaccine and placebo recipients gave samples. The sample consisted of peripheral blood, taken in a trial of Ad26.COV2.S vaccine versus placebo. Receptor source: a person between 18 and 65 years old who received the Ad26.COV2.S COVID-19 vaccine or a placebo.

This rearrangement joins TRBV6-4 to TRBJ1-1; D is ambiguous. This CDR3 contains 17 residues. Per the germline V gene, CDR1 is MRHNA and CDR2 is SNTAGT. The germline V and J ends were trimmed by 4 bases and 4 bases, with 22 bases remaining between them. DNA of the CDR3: TGTGCCAGCAGTGCGACTTCGGGCCCGGAGAGGAGCACTGAAGCTTTCTTT. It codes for CASSATSGPERSTEAFF.

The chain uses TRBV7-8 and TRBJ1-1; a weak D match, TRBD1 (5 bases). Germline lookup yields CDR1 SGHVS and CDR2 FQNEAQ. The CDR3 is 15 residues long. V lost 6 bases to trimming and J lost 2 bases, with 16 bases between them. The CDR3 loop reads CASSPSGGVNTEAFF. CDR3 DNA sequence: TGTGCCAGCAGTCCCTCTGGGGGGGTAAACACTGAAGCTTTCTTT.

The CDR3 region has the DNA TGTGCCAGCAGTTACGGGGGACTAGCGGGGACCTGGGAGCAGTACTTC. This translates into CASSYGGLAGTWEQYF. The rearrangement links TRBV6-2 or TRBV6-3 to TRBJ2-7, with 13 bases that match TRBD2. The CDR3 covers 16 residues. Germline V lookup: CDR1 MNHEY, CDR2 SVGEGT. J lost 7 bases, V lost 2 bases, and 8 bases had no gene match.

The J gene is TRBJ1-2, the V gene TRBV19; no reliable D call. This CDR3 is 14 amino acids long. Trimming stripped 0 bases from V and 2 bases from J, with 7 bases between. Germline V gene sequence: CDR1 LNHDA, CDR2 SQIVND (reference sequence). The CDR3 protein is CASSIEGHNYGYTF. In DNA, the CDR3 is TGTGCCAGTAGTATAGAAGGGCACAACTATGGCTACACCTTC. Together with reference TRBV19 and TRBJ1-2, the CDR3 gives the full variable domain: DGGITQSPKYLFRKEGQNVTLSCEQNLNHDAMYWYRQDPGQGLRLIYYSQIVNDFQKGDIAEGYSVSREKKESFPLTVTSAQKNPTAFYLCASSIEGHNYGYTFGSGTRLTVV.

The CDR3 DNA reads TGCAGCGTTAAAAGAGAGAATGAAAAACTGTTTTTT. Protein: CSVKRENEKLFF. V and J are TRBV29-1 and TRBJ1-4, with D hard to call. The germline V gene encodes CDR1 SQVTM and CDR2 ANQGSEA. The CDR3 consists of 12 residues. The V gene lost 5 bases and the J gene lost 5 bases, with 9 bases spanning the gap.

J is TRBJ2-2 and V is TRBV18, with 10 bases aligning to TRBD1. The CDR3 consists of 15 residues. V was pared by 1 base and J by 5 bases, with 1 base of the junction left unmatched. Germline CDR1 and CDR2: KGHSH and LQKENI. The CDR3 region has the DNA TGTGCCAGCTCACCACGGACAGGGGGGACCGGGGAGCTGTTTTTT. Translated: CASSPRTGGTGELFF.

The DNA for the CDR3 is TGTGCCAGCAGCTTATCTGGAGGGCTGAACACTGAAGCTTTCTTT. It codes for CASSLSGGLNTEAFF. V gene TRBV7-9 combines with J gene TRBJ1-1; D not resolved. This CDR3 is 15 amino acids long. Germline lookup yields CDR1 SEHNR and CDR2 FQNEAQ (reference sequence). Trimming stripped 2 bases from V and 0 bases from J, with 10 bases between.

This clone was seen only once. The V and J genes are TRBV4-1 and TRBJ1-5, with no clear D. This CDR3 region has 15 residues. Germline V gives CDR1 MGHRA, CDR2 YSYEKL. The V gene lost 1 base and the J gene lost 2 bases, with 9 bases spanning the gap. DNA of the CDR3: TGCGCCAGCAGCCAAGTGTGGTCGGGCAATCAGCCCCAGCATTTT. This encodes CASSQVWSGNQPQHF.

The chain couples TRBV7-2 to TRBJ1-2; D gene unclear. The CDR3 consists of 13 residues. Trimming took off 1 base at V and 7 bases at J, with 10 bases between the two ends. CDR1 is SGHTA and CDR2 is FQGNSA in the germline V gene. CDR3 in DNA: TGTGCCAGCAGCTTAGAGTACTGGGGTGGCTACACCTTC. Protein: CASSLEYWGGYTF.

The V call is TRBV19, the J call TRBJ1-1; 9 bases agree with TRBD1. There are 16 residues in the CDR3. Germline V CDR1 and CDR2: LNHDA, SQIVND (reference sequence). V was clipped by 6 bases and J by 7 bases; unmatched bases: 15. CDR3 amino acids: CASRGAGTGWKGEAFF. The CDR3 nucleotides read TGTGCCAGTAGGGGGGCCGGGACAGGGTGGAAGGGTGAAGCTTTCTTT. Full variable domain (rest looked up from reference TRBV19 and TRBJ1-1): DGGITQSPKYLFRKEGQNVTLSCEQNLNHDAMYWYRQDPGQGLRLIYYSQIVNDFQKGDIAEGYSVSREKKESFPLTVTSAQKNPTAFYLCASRGAGTGWKGEAFFGQGTRLTVV.

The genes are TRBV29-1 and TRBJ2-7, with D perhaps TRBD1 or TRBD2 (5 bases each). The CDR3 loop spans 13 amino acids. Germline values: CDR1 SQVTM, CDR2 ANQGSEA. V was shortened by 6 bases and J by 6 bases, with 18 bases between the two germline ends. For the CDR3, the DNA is TGCAGCGTAGGGACGGGCACGGGTGGCGAGCAGTACTTC. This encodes CSVGTGTGGEQYF.

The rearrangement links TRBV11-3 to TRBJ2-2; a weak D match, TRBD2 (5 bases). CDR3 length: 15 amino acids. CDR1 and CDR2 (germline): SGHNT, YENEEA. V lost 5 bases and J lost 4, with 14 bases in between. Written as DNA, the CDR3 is TGTGCCAGCAGCCCTGGACTGTGGGGCACCGGGGAGCTGTTTTTT. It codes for CASSPGLWGTGELFF.

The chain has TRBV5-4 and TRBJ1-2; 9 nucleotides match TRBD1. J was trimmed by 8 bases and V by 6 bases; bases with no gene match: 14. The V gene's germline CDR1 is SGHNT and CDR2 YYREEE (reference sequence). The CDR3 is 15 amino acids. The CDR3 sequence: CASKSLGQGYQGYTF. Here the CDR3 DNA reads TGTGCCAGCAAAAGTCTTGGACAGGGGTATCAGGGCTACACCTTC.

This CDR3 reads CASSKLVSGADYGYTF. The CDR3 DNA is TGTGCCAGCAGCAAGCTTGTATCAGGAGCGGACTATGGCTACACCTTC. V usage is TRBV5-5 and J usage is TRBJ1-2; D not resolved. V shed 4 bases and J shed 3 bases, with 19 bases lying between them. This CDR3 has 16 residues. Germline loops: CDR1 SGHKS, CDR2 YYEKEE (reference sequence).